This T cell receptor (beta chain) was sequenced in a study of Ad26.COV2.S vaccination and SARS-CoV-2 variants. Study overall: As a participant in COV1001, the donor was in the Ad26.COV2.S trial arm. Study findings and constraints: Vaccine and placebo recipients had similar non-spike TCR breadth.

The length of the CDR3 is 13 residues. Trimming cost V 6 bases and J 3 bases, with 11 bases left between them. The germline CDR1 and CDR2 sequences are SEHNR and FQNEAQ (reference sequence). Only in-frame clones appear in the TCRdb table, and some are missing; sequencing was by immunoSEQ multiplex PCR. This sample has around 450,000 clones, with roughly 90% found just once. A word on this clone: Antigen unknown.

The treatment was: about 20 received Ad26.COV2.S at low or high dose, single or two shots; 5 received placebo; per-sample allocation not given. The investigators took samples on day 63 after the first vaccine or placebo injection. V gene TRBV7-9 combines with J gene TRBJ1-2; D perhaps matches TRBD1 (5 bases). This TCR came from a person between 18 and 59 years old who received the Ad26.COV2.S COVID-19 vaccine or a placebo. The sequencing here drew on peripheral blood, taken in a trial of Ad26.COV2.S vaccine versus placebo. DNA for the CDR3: TGTGCCAGCAGTTCCGGGACGGACTATGGCTACACCTTC. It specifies CASSSGTDYGYTF. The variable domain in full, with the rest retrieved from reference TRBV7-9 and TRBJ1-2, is DTGVSQNPRHKITKRGQNVTFRCDPISEHNRLYWYRQTLGQGPEFLTYFQNEAQLEKSRLLSDRFSAERPKGSFSTLEIQRTEQGDSAMYLCASSSGTDYGYTFGSGTRLTVV.